The rows below give T cell receptor beta chains drawn from one sample of a study of T-cell reconstitution after alpha-beta-depleted transplantation in children. MiXCR, run by TCRdb on the PCR reads, gives a single entry per CDR3 protein. The sample has hundreds of thousands of distinct CDR3 sequences; approximately 15% are singletons. This specimen consisted of PBMCs, mostly from graft donor cells, obtained 360 days after TCRalphabeta/CD19-depleted stem cell transplant. These receptor sequences come from a male patient aged 2-10 years who had a stem cell transplant for acute lymphoblastic leukemia, so the T cells may come from the graft donor. The CDR3 runs from the conserved cysteine through the conserved F or W. The D gene is left open where the match is weak. A row's size may be missing; if present it is once, few, many or a size class.

CDR3 length: 17
clone size: .
J gene: TRBJ2-3
V gene: TRBV4-2
D gene: .
CDR3 DNA: TGTGCCAGCAGCCCCCCCTGGGGCGGGACCTCCACAGATACGCAGTATTTT
CDR3 protein: CASSPPWGGTSTDTQYF

CDR3 length: 13
clone size: .
J gene: TRBJ2-7
V gene: TRBV20-1
D gene: .
CDR3 DNA: TGCAGTGCTAGTACAGCCTACTCCTACGAGCAGTACTTC
CDR3 protein: CSASTAYSYEQYF

CDR3 length: 10
clone size: .
J gene: TRBJ2-1
V gene: TRBV10-3
D gene: .
CDR3 DNA: TGTGCCATCAGTGACCGTGAGCAGTTCTTC
CDR3 protein: CAISDREQFF

CDR3 length: 12
clone size: few
J gene: TRBJ2-3
V gene: TRBV6-5
D gene: .
CDR3 DNA: TGTGCCAGCAGCCAAACGGCAGATACGCAGTATTTT
CDR3 protein: CASSQTADTQYF

CDR3 length: 14
clone size: few
J gene: TRBJ2-2
V gene: TRBV27
D gene: TRBD2
CDR3 DNA: TGTGCCAGCCACGGACTAGCGGGGGCCGGGGAGCTGTTTTTT
CDR3 protein: CASHGLAGAGELFF

CDR3 length: 15
clone size: .
J gene: TRBJ2-2
V gene: TRBV7-9
D gene: TRBD1
CDR3 DNA: TGTGCCAGCAGCTCGAGGACAGGGGTGGACACCGGGGAGCTTTTT
CDR3 protein: CASSSRTGVDTGELF

CDR3 length: 18
clone size: few
J gene: TRBJ2-1
V gene: TRBV7-6
D gene: TRBD2
CDR3 DNA: TGTGCCAGCAGCCCCGCGAGGATTAGCGGGGGGGATGACAATGAGCAGTTCTTC
CDR3 protein: CASSPARISGGDDNEQFF

CDR3 length: 15
clone size: few
J gene: TRBJ2-7
V gene: TRBV14
D gene: TRBD2
CDR3 DNA: TGTGCCAGCAGCCAAGCTAGCGGCCCCGCTCCCGAGCAGTACTTC
CDR3 protein: CASSQASGPAPEQYF

CDR3 length: 13
clone size: .
J gene: TRBJ1-6
V gene: TRBV20-1
D gene: TRBD1
CDR3 DNA: TGCAGTGCTAGAGACCAGGGGGCTTCACCCCTCCACTTT
CDR3 protein: CSARDQGASPLHF

CDR3 length: 13
clone size: .
J gene: TRBJ2-2
V gene: TRBV19
D gene: .
CDR3 DNA: TGTGCCAGTGGGACAACGAACACCGGGGAGCTGTTTTTT
CDR3 protein: CASGTTNTGELFF

CDR3 length: 15
clone size: .
J gene: TRBJ2-5
V gene: TRBV7-2
D gene: .
CDR3 DNA: TGTGCCAGCAGCGTCACGGGTACCACCCAAGAGACCCAGTACTTC
CDR3 protein: CASSVTGTTQETQYF

CDR3 length: 12
clone size: .
J gene: TRBJ1-2
V gene: TRBV7-2
D gene: .
CDR3 DNA: TGTGCCAGCAGCCCGTCCCCTTATGGCTACACCTTC
CDR3 protein: CASSPSPYGYTF

CDR3 length: 16
clone size: few
J gene: TRBJ2-5
V gene: TRBV7-8
D gene: TRBD1
CDR3 DNA: TGTGCCAGCAGCTTAGTCGGACAGGGGAGTTTGGAGACCCAGTACTTC
CDR3 protein: CASSLVGQGSLETQYF

CDR3 length: 12
clone size: few
J gene: TRBJ2-5
V gene: TRBV20-1
D gene: .
CDR3 DNA: TGCAGTGCTAGAGGGGACGGGGAGACCCAGTACTTC
CDR3 protein: CSARGDGETQYF

CDR3 length: 11
clone size: few
J gene: TRBJ2-1
V gene: TRBV27
D gene: .
CDR3 DNA: TGTGCCAGCAGGAGTAACAATGAGCAGTTCTTC
CDR3 protein: CASRSNNEQFF

CDR3 length: 16
clone size: few
J gene: TRBJ1-5
V gene: TRBV4-1
D gene: .
CDR3 DNA: TGCGCCAGCAGCCCGGTCTTTGGGTTCGAGGATCAGCCCCAGCATTTT
CDR3 protein: CASSPVFGFEDQPQHF

CDR3 length: 14
clone size: .
J gene: TRBJ1-5
V gene: TRBV19
D gene: .
CDR3 DNA: TGTGCCAGTAGCCTGGGGTCCTCGGATCAGCCCCAGCATTTT
CDR3 protein: CASSLGSSDQPQHF

CDR3 length: 17
clone size: few
J gene: TRBJ1-5
V gene: TRBV21-1
D gene: .
CDR3 DNA: TGTGCCAGCAGCCCTCTGGACAGGGGGATTCGCAATCAGCCCCAGCATTTT
CDR3 protein: CASSPLDRGIRNQPQHF

CDR3 length: 16
clone size: few
J gene: TRBJ2-3
V gene: TRBV5-4
D gene: .
CDR3 DNA: TGTGCCAGCAGCCGACCTATTATGGGACGCACAGATACGCAGTATTTT
CDR3 protein: CASSRPIMGRTDTQYF

CDR3 length: 16
clone size: few
J gene: TRBJ2-7
V gene: TRBV7-9
D gene: .
CDR3 DNA: TGTGCCAGCAGCTTTGCCGGACTGGCTGACTCCTACGAGCAGTACTTC
CDR3 protein: CASSFAGLADSYEQYF

CDR3 length: 13
clone size: .
J gene: TRBJ1-5
V gene: TRBV20-1
D gene: TRBD1
CDR3 DNA: TGCAGTGCTCCTTTGACAGGGCTGCAGCCCCAGCATTTT
CDR3 protein: CSAPLTGLQPQHF

CDR3 length: 14
clone size: few
J gene: TRBJ1-2
V gene: TRBV29-1
D gene: .
CDR3 DNA: TGCAGCATTCCCCCGGAGGACGCTAACTATGGCTACACCTTC
CDR3 protein: CSIPPEDANYGYTF

CDR3 length: 16
clone size: few
J gene: TRBJ2-2
V gene: TRBV27
D gene: TRBD1
CDR3 DNA: TGTGCCAGCAGTTCAACCGGGACAGGGGGTACCGGGGAGCTGTTTTTT
CDR3 protein: CASSSTGTGGTGELFF

CDR3 length: 13
clone size: few
J gene: TRBJ2-1
V gene: TRBV6-2/TRBV6-3
D gene: .
CDR3 DNA: TGTGCCAGCAGTTCCGCACTTCGGGATGAGCAGTTCTTC
CDR3 protein: CASSSALRDEQFF

CDR3 length: 16
clone size: .
J gene: TRBJ2-1
V gene: TRBV5-1
D gene: TRBD2
CDR3 DNA: TGCGCCAGCAGCTTGGTACTAGCGGGGGGAGGCAATGAGCAGTTCTTC
CDR3 protein: CASSLVLAGGGNEQFF

CDR3 length: 15
clone size: .
J gene: TRBJ2-4
V gene: TRBV7-9
D gene: .
CDR3 DNA: TGTGCCAGCAGCTTCCTAAGGGGGGACAGTAACATTCAGTACTTC
CDR3 protein: CASSFLRGDSNIQYF

CDR3 length: 14
clone size: .
J gene: TRBJ2-2
V gene: TRBV18
D gene: .
CDR3 DNA: TGTGCCAGCTCACCAACTAGAAACACCGGGGAGCTGTTTTTT
CDR3 protein: CASSPTRNTGELFF

CDR3 length: 16
clone size: .
J gene: TRBJ2-1
V gene: TRBV7-9
D gene: TRBD1
CDR3 DNA: TGTGCCAGCAGCCGGAGGAAAGATAGGGGGCCCAATGAGCAGTTCTTC
CDR3 protein: CASSRRKDRGPNEQFF

CDR3 length: 14
clone size: few
J gene: TRBJ2-2
V gene: TRBV5-5
D gene: TRBD1
CDR3 DNA: TGTGCCAGCAGTGACAGGGGAGACACCGGGGAGCTGTTTTTT
CDR3 protein: CASSDRGDTGELFF

CDR3 length: 13
clone size: .
J gene: TRBJ2-1
V gene: TRBV29-1
D gene: .
CDR3 DNA: TGCAGCGTGTCCGGGACCCCAAACAATGAGCAGTTCTTC
CDR3 protein: CSVSGTPNNEQFF

CDR3 length: 13
clone size: .
J gene: TRBJ2-1
V gene: TRBV20-1
D gene: .
CDR3 DNA: TGCAGTGCTAGAGGGCCTAATGGTAATGAGCAGTTCTTC
CDR3 protein: CSARGPNGNEQFF

CDR3 length: 14
clone size: .
J gene: TRBJ2-2
V gene: TRBV3-1
D gene: TRBD2
CDR3 DNA: TGTGCCAGCAGCGGGACTAGCGGACCCGGGGAGCTGTTTTTT
CDR3 protein: CASSGTSGPGELFF

CDR3 length: 15
clone size: many
J gene: TRBJ2-2
V gene: TRBV27
D gene: .
CDR3 DNA: TGTGCCAGCAGCCCCGGAGCCGCGAGGGGGAGGGAGCTGTTTTTT
CDR3 protein: CASSPGAARGRELFF

CDR3 length: 12
clone size: .
J gene: TRBJ1-5
V gene: TRBV6-5
D gene: .
CDR3 DNA: TGTGCCAGCAGTTACGGGTGGGGTCCCCAGCATTTT
CDR3 protein: CASSYGWGPQHF

CDR3 length: 15
clone size: .
J gene: TRBJ1-2
V gene: TRBV28
D gene: TRBD1
CDR3 DNA: TGTGCCAGCAGTTTTCCCGGACAGGGGGCGAGGGGCTACACCTTC
CDR3 protein: CASSFPGQGARGYTF

CDR3 length: 14
clone size: many
J gene: TRBJ1-1
V gene: TRBV11-3
D gene: TRBD1
CDR3 DNA: TGTGCCAGCAGCTTGGGCGGGACAGTAACTGAAGCTTTCTTT
CDR3 protein: CASSLGGTVTEAFF

CDR3 length: 12
clone size: .
J gene: TRBJ1-1
V gene: TRBV4-3
D gene: .
CDR3 DNA: TGCGCCAGCAGCCAATTAGGGGGGGGAGCTTTCTTT
CDR3 protein: CASSQLGGGAFF

CDR3 length: 15
clone size: .
J gene: TRBJ1-1
V gene: TRBV30
D gene: .
CDR3 DNA: TGTGCCTGGAGTTACCCGGGACACCTGAACACTGAAGCTTTCTTT
CDR3 protein: CAWSYPGHLNTEAFF

CDR3 length: 12
clone size: .
J gene: TRBJ2-3
V gene: TRBV10-3
D gene: .
CDR3 DNA: TGTGCCATCAGTCAGGGGACAGATACGCAGTATTTT
CDR3 protein: CAISQGTDTQYF

CDR3 length: 14
clone size: .
J gene: TRBJ1-1
V gene: TRBV7-9
D gene: .
CDR3 DNA: TGTGCCAGCAGCTCCCAGGGCGGCTACACTGAAGCTTTCTTT
CDR3 protein: CASSSQGGYTEAFF

CDR3 length: 14
clone size: .
J gene: TRBJ2-3
V gene: TRBV12-3/TRBV12-4
D gene: TRBD1
CDR3 DNA: TGTGCCAGCAGTTTTGGACAGGGCACAGATACGCAGTATTTT
CDR3 protein: CASSFGQGTDTQYF